This note documents a single T cell receptor (beta chain) sequence. The sample belongs to a study of blood T cell repertoires in COVID-19. About the research overall: PBMCs, B-cell-depleted T cells, or T cells provided the cDNA or gDNA that made up the material.

Repertoires were generated with immunoSEQ multiplex PCR, while TCRdb's copy carries only in-frame clones and drops some. The sample has under 250,000 clones, 85% seen once. CDR1 and CDR2 from the germline V gene are WNHNN and SYGVQD (reference sequence). The V end lost 3 bases, the J end lost 3 bases, and 12 bases lay between the germline ends. This CDR3 has 14 residues. This TCR came from a woman aged 55-70 years with active or convalescent COVID-19. This rearrangement joins TRBV10-1 to TRBJ2-7, with D perhaps TRBD1 (7 bases). The sequenced sample consisted of peripheral blood. The CDR3 sequence: CASSDYRGGYEQYF. The DNA of the CDR3 is TGCGCCAGCAGTGACTACAGGGGAGGCTACGAGCAGTACTTC.